Listed below are T cell receptor beta chains from one sample, sequenced in a study of T cells in Graves' hyperthyroidism and ophthalmopathy. TCRdb re-analysed the multiplex PCR reads in MiXCR, keeping a single row per CDR3 protein. This table holds about 640,000 distinct CDR3 sequences, about 15% found once. Sample: blood. The receptors derive from a woman between 45 and 65 years old with Graves' ophthalmopathy. Both conserved end residues are part of each CDR3. D genes are given only for firm matches. Rows give clone size only sometimes, using once, few, many, or a class for an expanded clone.

clone_size,d_call,j_call,v_call,cdr3_nt,cdr3_aa
many,-,TRBJ1-2,TRBV7-9,TGTGCCAGCAGCTTAATTCCAGACCAATACACCTTC,CASSLIPDQYTF
many,-,TRBJ2-7,TRBV7-8,TGTGCCAGCAGCTTCCGGGACGGAGACTACGAGCAGTACTTC,CASSFRDGDYEQYF
many,TRBD2,TRBJ2-3,TRBV7-2,TGTGCCAGCATAAACGGACGGGCGGGAGGGCTCTCAGATACGCAGTATTTT,CASINGRAGGLSDTQYF
-,TRBD2,TRBJ2-1,TRBV7-9,TGTGCCAGCAGTTTAAGGGGACTAGGCCCCTACAATGAGCAGTTCTTC,CASSLRGLGPYNEQFF
many,-,TRBJ2-7,TRBV7-9,TGTGCCAGCAGCCCTGGGCCAGCGGACTACGAGCAGTACTTC,CASSPGPADYEQYF
many,-,TRBJ2-5,TRBV7-2,TGTGCCAGCAGCTGGGCGGGGCCGATCCAAGAGACCCAGTACTTC,CASSWAGPIQETQYF
few,-,TRBJ2-7,TRBV27,TGTGCCAGCAGTTCAGCCCGAGCCTACGAGCAGTACTTC,CASSSARAYEQYF
many,-,TRBJ2-3,TRBV2,TGTGCCAGCAGTGACATTGGAGATACGCAGTATTTT,CASSDIGDTQYF
few,-,TRBJ1-1,TRBV28,TGTGCCAGCAGTACAGGGACTGTAAGGAACACTGAAGCTTTCTTT,CASSTGTVRNTEAFF
many,TRBD2,TRBJ2-7,TRBV24-1,TGTGCCACCAGTGAAGGGACTAGCGGGGGTACCCACGAGCAGTACTTC,CATSEGTSGGTHEQYF